The T cell receptor (beta chain) under discussion was sequenced for a study of spatial heterogeneity in lung cancer. Overall study findings and caveats: Higher tumor mutation counts went along with higher counts of expanded intratumoral alpha and beta TCRs. Coverage of tumor T cells was estimated at about 7.4% for alpha chains and 13% for beta chains.

Time point indicated: sample taken at primary tumor resection. V lost 2 bases and J lost 3, with 9 bases in between. CDR1 and CDR2 (germline): SGHRS, YFSETQ. The CDR3 consists of 14 residues. TCRdb analysed the 5' RACE reads with MiXCR anew, one entry per CDR3 protein. The sample includes some 100,000 distinct CDR3 sequences, 3.5% to 5% of them seen just once. This clonotype was recorded a few times. The antigen remains unidentified. The chain has TRBV5-1 and TRBJ1-5, with D possibly matching TRBD1 (6 bases). The material was lung tumor tissue, obtained at surgery. This TCR derives from a male donor with early-stage non-small cell lung cancer. Written as DNA, the CDR3 is TGCGCCAGCAGCTTCAGGGGACACAATCAGCCCCAGCATTTT. The encoded protein is CASSFRGHNQPQHF.